Reported below is one T cell receptor (beta chain). Germline V gene lookup returns CDR1 MNHNS and CDR2 SASEGT. CDR3 length: 13 amino acids. V shed 5 bases and J shed 4 bases, with 12 bases lying between them. This entry is derived from a study of the immune and genomic landscape of osteosarcoma. Produced via immunoSEQ multiplex PCR; TCRdb's table is partial and in-frame only. The sample includes about 690 clones, roughly 80% of them seen just once. The specimen was primary tumor tissue from the femur. This receptor was taken from a man aged 25 to 40 with osteosarcoma. The J gene is TRBJ2-7, the V gene TRBV6-1; possibly TRBD1 for D (6 bases). Written as DNA, the CDR3 is TGTGCCAGCAGTCGGACAGAAGAATACGAGCAGTACTTC. Its protein is CASSRTEEYEQYF.